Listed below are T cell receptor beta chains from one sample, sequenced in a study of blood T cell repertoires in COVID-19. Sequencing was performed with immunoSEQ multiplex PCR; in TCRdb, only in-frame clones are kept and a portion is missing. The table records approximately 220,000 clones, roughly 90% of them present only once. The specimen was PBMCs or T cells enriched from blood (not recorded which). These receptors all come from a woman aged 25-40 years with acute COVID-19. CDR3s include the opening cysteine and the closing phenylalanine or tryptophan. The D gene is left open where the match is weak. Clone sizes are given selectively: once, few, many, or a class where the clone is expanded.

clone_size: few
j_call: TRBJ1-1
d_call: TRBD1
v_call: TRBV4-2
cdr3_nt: TGTGCCAGCAGCCAAGGTCAGGGACAGGGGGTCTATGGCACTGAAGCTTTCTTT
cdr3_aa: CASSQGQGQGVYGTEAFF

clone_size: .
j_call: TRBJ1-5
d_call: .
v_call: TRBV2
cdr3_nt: TGTGCCAGCAGTGAAGTACAACAGGGAGATAGCAATCAGCCCCAGCATTTT
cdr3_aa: CASSEVQQGDSNQPQHF

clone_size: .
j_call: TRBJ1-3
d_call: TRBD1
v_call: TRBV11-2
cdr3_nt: TGTGCCAGCAGCTTCCGGGGGGACAGGGGTGGCCGCCTGGATTTT
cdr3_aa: CASSFRGDRGGRLDF

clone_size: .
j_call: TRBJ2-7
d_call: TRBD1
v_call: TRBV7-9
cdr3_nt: TGTGCCAGCAGCACTCCCGGGACAGGGAATTTCTACGAGCAGTACTTC
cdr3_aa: CASSTPGTGNFYEQYF

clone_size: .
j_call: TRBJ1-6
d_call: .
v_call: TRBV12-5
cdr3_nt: TGTGCTAGTGGCACGGGAGGGAGGAATTCACCCCTCCACTTT
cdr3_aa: CASGTGGRNSPLHF

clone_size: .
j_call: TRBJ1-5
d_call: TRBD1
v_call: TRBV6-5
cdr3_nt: TGTGCCAGCACTCCGGGACAGGGTTCCAATCAGCCCCAGCATTTT
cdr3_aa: CASTPGQGSNQPQHF

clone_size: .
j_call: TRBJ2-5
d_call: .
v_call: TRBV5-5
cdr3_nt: TGTGCCAGCACCTTGCAGCAGGCCCAAGAGACCCAGTACTTC
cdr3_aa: CASTLQQAQETQYF

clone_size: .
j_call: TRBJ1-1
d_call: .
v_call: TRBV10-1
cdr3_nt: TGCGCCAGCAGTGTTGACAGACAGAACACTGAAGCTTTCTTT
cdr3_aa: CASSVDRQNTEAFF

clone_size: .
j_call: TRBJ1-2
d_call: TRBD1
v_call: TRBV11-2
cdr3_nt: TGTGCCAGCAGCCTAGGGGGCGGGGACTATGGCTACACCTTC
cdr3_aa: CASSLGGGDYGYTF

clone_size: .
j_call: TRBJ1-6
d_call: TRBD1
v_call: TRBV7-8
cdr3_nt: TGTGCCAGCAGCTCCCAGACAGGGACTAATTCACCCCTCCACTTT
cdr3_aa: CASSSQTGTNSPLHF

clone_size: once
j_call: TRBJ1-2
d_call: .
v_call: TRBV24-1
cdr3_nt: TGTGCCACCAGCTCTCCAGGGGAAGGCTACACCTTC
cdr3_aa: CATSSPGEGYTF

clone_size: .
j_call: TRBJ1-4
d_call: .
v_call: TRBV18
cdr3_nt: TGTGCCAGCTCACCCGGGAATGAAAAACTGTTTTTT
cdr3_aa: CASSPGNEKLFF

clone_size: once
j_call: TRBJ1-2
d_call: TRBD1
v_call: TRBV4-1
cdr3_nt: TGCGCCAGCAGACCGACAGGGAACTATGGCTACACCTTC
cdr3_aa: CASRPTGNYGYTF

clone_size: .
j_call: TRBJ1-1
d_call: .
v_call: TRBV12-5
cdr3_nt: TGTGCTAGTGGTTTGGGGCCTGAAGCTTTCTTT
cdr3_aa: CASGLGPEAFF

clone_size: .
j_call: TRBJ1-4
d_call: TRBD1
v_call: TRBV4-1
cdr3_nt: TGCGCCAGCAAGTCCGGGACAGGGGGCTCGGAGAATGAAAAACTGTTTTTT
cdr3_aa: CASKSGTGGSENEKLFF

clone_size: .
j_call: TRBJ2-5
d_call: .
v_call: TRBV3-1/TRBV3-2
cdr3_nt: TGTGCCAGCAGCCAAGAGACTCTAGACCTCCAAGAGACCCAGTACTTC
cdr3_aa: CASSQETLDLQETQYF

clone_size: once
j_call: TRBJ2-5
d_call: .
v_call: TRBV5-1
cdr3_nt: TGCGCCAGCAGCTTGGGCTTTAGGGGCCAAGAGACCCAGTACTTC
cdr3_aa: CASSLGFRGQETQYF

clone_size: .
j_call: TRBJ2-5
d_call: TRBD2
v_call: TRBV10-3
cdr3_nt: TGTGCCATGGGTGGAGTAGCGGGGGGCGGTCAAGAGACCCAGTACTTC
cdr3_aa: CAMGGVAGGGQETQYF

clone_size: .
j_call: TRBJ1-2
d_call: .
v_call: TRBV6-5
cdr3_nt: TGTGCCAGCATTATGACCCTGACTCATGGCTACACCTTC
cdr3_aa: CASIMTLTHGYTF

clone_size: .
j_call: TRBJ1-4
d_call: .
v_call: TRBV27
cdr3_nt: TGTGCCAGCAGACAGGGACCTAATGAAAAACTGTTTTTT
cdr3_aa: CASRQGPNEKLFF

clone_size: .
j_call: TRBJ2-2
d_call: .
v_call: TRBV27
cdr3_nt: TGTGCCAGCAGTTTAACGGTCACCGGGGAGCTGTTTTTT
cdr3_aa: CASSLTVTGELFF

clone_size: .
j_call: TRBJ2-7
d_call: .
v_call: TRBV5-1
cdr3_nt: TGCGCCAGCAGCTTTTTACAGGGTCTTGGGGACGAGCAGTACTTC
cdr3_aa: CASSFLQGLGDEQYF

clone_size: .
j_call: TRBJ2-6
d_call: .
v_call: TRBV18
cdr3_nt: TGTGCCAGCTCACCATCCCGACATGCTGGGAGTTCTGGGGCCAACGTCCTGACTTTC
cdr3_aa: CASSPSRHAGSSGANVLTF

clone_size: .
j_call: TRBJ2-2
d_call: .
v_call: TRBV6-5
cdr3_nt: TGTGCCAGCAGTTATTTTCCAGCGGACCCCGGGGAGCTGTTTTTT
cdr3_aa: CASSYFPADPGELFF

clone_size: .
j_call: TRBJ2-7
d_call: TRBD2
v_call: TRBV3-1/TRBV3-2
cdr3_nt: TGTGCCAGCAGCCAGGGGGGGGGCGAGCAGTACTTC
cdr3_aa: CASSQGGGEQYF

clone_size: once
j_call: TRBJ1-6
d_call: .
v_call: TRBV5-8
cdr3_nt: TGTGCCAGCAGCTTGGCCCTAACCTATAATTCACCCCTCCACTTT
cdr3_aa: CASSLALTYNSPLHF

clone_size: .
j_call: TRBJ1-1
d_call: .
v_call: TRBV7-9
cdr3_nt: TGTGCCAGCAGCGCGACGATGGCGGCTGAAGCTTTCTTT
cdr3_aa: CASSATMAAEAFF

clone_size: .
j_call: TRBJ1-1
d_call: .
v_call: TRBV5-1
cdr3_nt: TGCGCCAGCAGCTTGGTAGAAACTGAAGCTTTCTTT
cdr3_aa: CASSLVETEAFF

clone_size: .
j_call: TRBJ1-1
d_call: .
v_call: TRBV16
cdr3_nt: TGTGCCAGCAGCCAGCTCACAGACGAGCCCCTTGAAGCTTTCTTT
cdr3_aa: CASSQLTDEPLEAFF

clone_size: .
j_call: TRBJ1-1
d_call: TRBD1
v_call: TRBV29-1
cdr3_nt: TGCAGCGTTGAAGTGGGACAGGGCGGCGAGCGGAACACTGAAGCTTTCTTT
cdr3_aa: CSVEVGQGGERNTEAFF

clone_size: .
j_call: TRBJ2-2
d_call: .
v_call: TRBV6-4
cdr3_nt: TGTGCCAGCAGAACAGGACAGAACACCGGGGAGCTGTTTTTT
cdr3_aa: CASRTGQNTGELFF

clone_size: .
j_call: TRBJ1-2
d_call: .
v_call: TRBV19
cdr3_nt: TGTGCCAGTAGTTCGAGGGAGGTCGGCTATGGCTACACCTTC
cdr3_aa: CASSSREVGYGYTF

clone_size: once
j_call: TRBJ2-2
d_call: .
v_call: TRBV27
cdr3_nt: TGTGCCAGCAGTTTTGAACAGCCGAACACCGGGGAGCTGTTTTTT
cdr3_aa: CASSFEQPNTGELFF

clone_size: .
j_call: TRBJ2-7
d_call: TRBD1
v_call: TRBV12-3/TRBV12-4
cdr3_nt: TGTGCCAGCAGTGGGACAGGGCGCCACGAGCAGTACTTC
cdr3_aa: CASSGTGRHEQYF

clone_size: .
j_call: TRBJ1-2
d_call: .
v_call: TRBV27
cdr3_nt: TGTGCCAGCAGTTCCCCGGATTCAGGGCATGGCTACACCTTC
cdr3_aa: CASSSPDSGHGYTF

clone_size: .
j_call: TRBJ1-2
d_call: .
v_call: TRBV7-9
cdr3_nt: TGTGCCAGCAGCTTCCGTCTCGAGCCCCATGGCTACACCTTC
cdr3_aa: CASSFRLEPHGYTF

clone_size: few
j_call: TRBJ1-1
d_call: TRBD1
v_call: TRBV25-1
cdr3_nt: TGTGCCAGCAGACCCGGACAGGGGAAGGACACTGAAGCTTTCTTT
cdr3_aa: CASRPGQGKDTEAFF

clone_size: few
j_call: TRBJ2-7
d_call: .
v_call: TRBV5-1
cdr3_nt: TGCGCCAGCAGCTTGGGTTTCGACGAGCAGTACTTC
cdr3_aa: CASSLGFDEQYF

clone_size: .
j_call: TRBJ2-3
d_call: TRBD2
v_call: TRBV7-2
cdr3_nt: TGTGCCAGCAGACTTCGGCGGGGGGGCCGTACAGATACGCAGTATTTT
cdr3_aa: CASRLRRGGRTDTQYF

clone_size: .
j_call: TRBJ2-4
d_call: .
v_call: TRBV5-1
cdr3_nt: TGCGCCAGCAGCCTCCAAGGGCCGGGGGCCAAAAACATTCAGTACTTC
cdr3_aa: CASSLQGPGAKNIQYF

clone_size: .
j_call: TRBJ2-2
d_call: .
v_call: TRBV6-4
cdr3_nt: TGTGCCAGCAGTGTACGGGGGACCGGGGAGCTGTTTTTT
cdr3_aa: CASSVRGTGELFF

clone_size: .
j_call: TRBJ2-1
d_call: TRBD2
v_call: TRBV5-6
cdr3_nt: TGTGCCAGCAGCTGGGGACTAGCGGGGGGCGATGAGCAGTTCTTC
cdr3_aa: CASSWGLAGGDEQFF

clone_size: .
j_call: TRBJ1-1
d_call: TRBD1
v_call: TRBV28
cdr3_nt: TGTGCCAGCAGTTGGGACAGGGGCTCGAGAAGCACTGAAGCTTTCTTT
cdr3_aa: CASSWDRGSRSTEAFF

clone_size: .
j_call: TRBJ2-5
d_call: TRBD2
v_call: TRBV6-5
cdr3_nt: TGTGCCAGCAGTTACGGACTAGCGGGGGCCGCAGAGACCCAGTACTTC
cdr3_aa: CASSYGLAGAAETQYF

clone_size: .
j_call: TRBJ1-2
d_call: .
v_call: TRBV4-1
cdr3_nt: TGCGCCAGCAGCCAAGATGGGGGAGGGGGCTATGGCTACACCTTC
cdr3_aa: CASSQDGGGGYGYTF